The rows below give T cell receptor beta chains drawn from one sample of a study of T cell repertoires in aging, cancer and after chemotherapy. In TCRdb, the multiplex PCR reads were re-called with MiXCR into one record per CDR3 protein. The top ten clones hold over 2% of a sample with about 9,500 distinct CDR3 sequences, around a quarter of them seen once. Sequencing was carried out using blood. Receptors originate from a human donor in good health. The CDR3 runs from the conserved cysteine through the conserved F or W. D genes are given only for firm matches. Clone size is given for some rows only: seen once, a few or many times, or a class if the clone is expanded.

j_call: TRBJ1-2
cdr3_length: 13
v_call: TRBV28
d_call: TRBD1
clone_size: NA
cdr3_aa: CASTGDRDYGYTF
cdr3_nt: TGTGCCAGCACCGGGGACAGAGACTATGGCTACACCTTC

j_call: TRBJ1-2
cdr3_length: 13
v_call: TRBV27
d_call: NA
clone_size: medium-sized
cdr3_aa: CASSLAGLGGYTF
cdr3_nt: TGTGCCAGCAGTTTGGCGGGGTTGGGGGGCTACACCTTC

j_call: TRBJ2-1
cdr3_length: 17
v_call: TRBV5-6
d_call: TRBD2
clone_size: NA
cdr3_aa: CASRTSTGTSIYNEQFF
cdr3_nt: TGTGCCAGCAGAACATCCACCGGGACTAGTATATACAATGAGCAGTTCTTC

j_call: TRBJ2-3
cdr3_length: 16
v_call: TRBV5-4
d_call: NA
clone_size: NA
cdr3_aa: CASSLGADPSTDTQYF
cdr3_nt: TGTGCCAGCAGCTTGGGGGCGGATCCTAGCACAGATACGCAGTATTTT

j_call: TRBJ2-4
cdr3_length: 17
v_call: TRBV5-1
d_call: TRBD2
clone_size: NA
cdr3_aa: CASSRGGVGLAKNIQYF
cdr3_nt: TGCGCCAGCAGCAGGGGAGGGGTGGGGTTAGCCAAAAACATTCAGTACTTC

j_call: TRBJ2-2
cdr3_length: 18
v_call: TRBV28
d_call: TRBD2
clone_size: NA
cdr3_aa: CASSSPGGALSSTGELFF
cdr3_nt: TGTGCCAGCAGCTCCCCCGGGGGGGCGCTTTCGTCTACCGGGGAGCTGTTTTTT

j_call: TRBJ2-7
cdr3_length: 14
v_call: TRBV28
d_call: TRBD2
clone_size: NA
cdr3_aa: CASSLFGGSYEQYF
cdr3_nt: TGTGCCAGCAGCCTGTTCGGCGGGAGCTACGAGCAGTACTTC

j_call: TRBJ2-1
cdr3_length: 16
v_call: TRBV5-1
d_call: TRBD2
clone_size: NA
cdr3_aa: CASSSEAGGPYNEQFF
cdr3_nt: TGCGCCAGCAGCTCGGAAGCGGGAGGGCCTTACAATGAGCAGTTCTTC

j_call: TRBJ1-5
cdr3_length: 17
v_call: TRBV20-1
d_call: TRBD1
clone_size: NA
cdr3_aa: CSAKGARKLLSNQPQHF
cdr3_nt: TGCAGTGCCAAGGGGGCCAGAAAACTTCTTAGCAATCAGCCCCAGCATTTT

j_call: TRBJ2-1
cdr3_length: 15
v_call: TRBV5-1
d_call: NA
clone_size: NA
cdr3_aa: CASSPGLPTYNEQFF
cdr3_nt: TGCGCCAGCAGCCCAGGTCTCCCGACTTACAATGAGCAGTTCTTC

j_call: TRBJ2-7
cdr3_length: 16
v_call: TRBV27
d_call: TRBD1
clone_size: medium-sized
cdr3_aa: CASTGTGGASHHEQYF
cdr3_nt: TGTGCCAGCACCGGAACAGGGGGCGCGAGTCACCACGAGCAGTACTTC

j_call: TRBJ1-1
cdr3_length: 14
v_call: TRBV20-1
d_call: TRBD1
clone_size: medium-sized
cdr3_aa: CSARDRQGRAEAFF
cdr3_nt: TGCAGTGCTAGAGATAGACAGGGGAGGGCTGAAGCTTTCTTT

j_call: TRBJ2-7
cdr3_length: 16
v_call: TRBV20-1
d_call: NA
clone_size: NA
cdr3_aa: CSARAPGSPDSYEQYF
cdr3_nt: TGCAGTGCTAGAGCTCCGGGCTCCCCGGACTCCTACGAGCAGTACTTC

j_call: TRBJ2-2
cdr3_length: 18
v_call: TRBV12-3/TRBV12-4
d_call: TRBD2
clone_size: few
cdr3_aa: CASRPIQVRGGPTGELFF
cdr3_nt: TGTGCCAGCAGACCCATCCAAGTCCGGGGGGGCCCCACCGGGGAGCTGTTTTTT

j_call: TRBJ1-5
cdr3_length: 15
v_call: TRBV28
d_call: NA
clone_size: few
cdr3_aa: CASNPRGFGNQPQHF
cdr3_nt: TGTGCCAGCAACCCCCGGGGGTTTGGCAATCAGCCCCAGCATTTT

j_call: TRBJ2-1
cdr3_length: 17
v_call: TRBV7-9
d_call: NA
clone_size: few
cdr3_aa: CASSLVSAQVSYNEQFF
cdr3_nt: TGTGCCAGCAGCCTCGTTTCTGCCCAGGTCTCCTACAATGAGCAGTTCTTC

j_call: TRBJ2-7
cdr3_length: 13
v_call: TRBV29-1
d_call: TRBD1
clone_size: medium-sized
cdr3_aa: CSAAMSGGNEQYF
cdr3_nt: TGCAGCGCAGCGATGTCAGGGGGCAACGAGCAGTACTTC

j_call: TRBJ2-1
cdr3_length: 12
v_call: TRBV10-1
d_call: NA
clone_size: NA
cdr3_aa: CASSRPDNEQFF
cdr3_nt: TGCGCCAGCAGTCGACCCGACAATGAGCAGTTCTTC

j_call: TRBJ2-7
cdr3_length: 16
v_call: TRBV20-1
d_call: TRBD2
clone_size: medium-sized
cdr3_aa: CSARPYLVGLAYEQYF
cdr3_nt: TGCAGTGCTAGACCTTACCTAGTTGGACTAGCCTACGAGCAGTACTTC

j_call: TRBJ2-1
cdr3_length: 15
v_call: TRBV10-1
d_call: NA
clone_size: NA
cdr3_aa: CASSEKLGNYNEQFF
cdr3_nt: TGCGCCAGCAGTGAGAAGTTAGGAAACTACAATGAGCAGTTCTTC

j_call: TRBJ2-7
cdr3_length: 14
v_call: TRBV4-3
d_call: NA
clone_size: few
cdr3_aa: CASSQDPHGDEQYF
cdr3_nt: TGCGCCAGCAGCCAAGATCCCCATGGGGACGAGCAGTACTTC

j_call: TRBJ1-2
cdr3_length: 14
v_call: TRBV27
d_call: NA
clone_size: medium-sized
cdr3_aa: CASSAAGVSYGYTF
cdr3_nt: TGTGCCAGCAGCGCGGCAGGGGTTAGCTATGGCTACACCTTC

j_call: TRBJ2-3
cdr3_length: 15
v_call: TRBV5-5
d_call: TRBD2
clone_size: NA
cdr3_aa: CASSSARGRTDTQYF
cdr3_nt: TGTGCCAGCAGTTCCGCGCGGGGGAGGACAGATACGCAGTATTTT

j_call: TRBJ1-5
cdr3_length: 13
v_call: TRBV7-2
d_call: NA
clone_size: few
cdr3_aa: CASSLSPNQPQHF
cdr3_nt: TGTGCCAGCAGCTTATCCCCCAATCAGCCCCAGCATTTT

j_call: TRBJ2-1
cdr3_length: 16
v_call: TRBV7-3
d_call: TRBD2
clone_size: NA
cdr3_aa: CASSLQRTSGHNEQFF
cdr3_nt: TGTGCCAGCAGCTTACAACGGACTAGCGGTCACAATGAGCAGTTCTTC

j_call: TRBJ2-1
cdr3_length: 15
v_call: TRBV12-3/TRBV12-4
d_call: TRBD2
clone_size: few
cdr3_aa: CASSPREGRDNEQFF
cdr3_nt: TGTGCCAGCAGCCCACGGGAGGGAAGAGACAATGAGCAGTTCTTC

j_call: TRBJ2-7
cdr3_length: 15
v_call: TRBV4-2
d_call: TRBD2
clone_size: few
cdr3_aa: CASSQLAVSSYEQYF
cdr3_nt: TGCGCCAGCAGCCAACTAGCGGTTAGCTCCTACGAGCAGTACTTC

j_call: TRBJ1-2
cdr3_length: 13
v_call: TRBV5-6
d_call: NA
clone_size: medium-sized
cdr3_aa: CASSLAGSGGYTF
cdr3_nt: TGTGCCAGCAGCTTGGCGGGGTCCGGTGGCTACACCTTC

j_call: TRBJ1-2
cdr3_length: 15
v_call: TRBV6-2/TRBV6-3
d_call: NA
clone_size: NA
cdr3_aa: CASRDEGHWDYGYTF
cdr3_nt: TGTGCCAGCAGGGACGAAGGCCACTGGGACTATGGCTACACCTTC

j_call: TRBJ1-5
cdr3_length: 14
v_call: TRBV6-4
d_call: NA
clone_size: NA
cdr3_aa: CASSDSTGNQPQHF
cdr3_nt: TGTGCCAGCAGTGACTCGACGGGGAATCAGCCCCAGCATTTT

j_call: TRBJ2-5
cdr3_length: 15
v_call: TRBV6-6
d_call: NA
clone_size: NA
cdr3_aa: CASSYSAAPGETQYF
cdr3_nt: TGTGCCAGCAGTTACTCGGCCGCCCCAGGAGAGACCCAGTACTTC

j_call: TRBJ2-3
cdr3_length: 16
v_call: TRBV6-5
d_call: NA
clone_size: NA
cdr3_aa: CASSELEAAYTDTQYF
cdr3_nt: TGTGCCAGCAGTGAACTAGAGGCAGCCTACACAGATACGCAGTATTTT

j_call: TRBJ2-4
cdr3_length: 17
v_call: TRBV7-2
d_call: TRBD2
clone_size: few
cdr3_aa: CASSLGGLAGAKNIQYF
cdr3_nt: TGTGCCAGCAGCTTAGGTGGGCTAGCGGGAGCTAAAAACATTCAGTACTTC

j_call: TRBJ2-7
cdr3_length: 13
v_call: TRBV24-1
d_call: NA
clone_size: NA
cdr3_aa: CATSGPGAYEQYF
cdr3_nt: TGTGCCACCAGTGGGCCAGGAGCCTACGAGCAGTACTTC

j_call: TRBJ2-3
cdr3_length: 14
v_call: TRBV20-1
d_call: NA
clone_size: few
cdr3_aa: CSARDGLGRDTQYF
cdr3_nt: TGCAGTGCTAGAGACGGCCTAGGGCGGGATACGCAGTATTTT

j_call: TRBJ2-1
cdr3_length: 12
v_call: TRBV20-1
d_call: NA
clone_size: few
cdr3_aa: CSARTRGNEQFF
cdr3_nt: TGCAGTGCTAGGACTCGGGGCAATGAGCAGTTCTTC

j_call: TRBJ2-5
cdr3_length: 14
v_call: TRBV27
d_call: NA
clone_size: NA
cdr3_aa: CASSSTVGVGTQYF
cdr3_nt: TGTGCCAGCAGCTCGACTGTCGGGGTCGGGACCCAGTACTTC

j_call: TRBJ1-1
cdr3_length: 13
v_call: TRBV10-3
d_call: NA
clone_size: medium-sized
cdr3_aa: CAISVGQNTEAFF
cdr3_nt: TGTGCCATCAGTGTTGGGCAAAACACTGAAGCTTTCTTT

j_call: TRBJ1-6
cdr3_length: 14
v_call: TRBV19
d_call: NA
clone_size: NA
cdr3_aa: CASSRSSYNSPLHF
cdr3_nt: TGTGCCAGTAGCAGGAGCTCCTATAATTCACCCCTCCACTTT

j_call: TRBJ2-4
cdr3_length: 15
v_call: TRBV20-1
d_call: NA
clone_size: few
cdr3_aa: CSAQRQTLAKNIQYF
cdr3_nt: TGCAGTGCTCAGAGACAGACCCTAGCCAAAAACATTCAGTACTTC

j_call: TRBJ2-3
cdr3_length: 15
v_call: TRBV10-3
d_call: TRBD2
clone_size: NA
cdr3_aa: CAISASGGLTDTQYF
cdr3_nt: TGTGCCATCAGCGCGAGCGGGGGCCTCACAGATACGCAGTATTTT

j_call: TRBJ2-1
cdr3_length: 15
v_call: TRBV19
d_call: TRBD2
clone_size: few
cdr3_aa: CASSIDGAGALEQFF
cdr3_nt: TGTGCCAGTAGTATAGATGGGGCGGGAGCCCTTGAGCAGTTCTTC

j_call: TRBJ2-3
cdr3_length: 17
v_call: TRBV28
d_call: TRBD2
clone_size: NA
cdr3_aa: CASIPGASAGGRDTQYF
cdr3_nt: TGTGCCAGCATCCCCGGGGCATCCGCGGGAGGCAGAGATACGCAGTATTTT

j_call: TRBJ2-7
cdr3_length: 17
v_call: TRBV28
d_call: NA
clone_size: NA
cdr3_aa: CASTHPQTAFSVYEQYF
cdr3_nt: TGTGCCAGCACCCACCCCCAGACAGCTTTCTCGGTCTACGAGCAGTACTTC

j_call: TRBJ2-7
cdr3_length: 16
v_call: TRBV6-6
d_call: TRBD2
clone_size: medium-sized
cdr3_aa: CASSPGALAGSYEQYF
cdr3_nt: TGTGCCAGCAGCCCCGGGGCTTTAGCGGGCTCCTACGAGCAGTACTTC

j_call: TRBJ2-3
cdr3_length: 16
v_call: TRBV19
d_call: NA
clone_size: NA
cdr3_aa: CASSIGLGENTDTQYF
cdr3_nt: TGTGCCAGTAGTATAGGCCTCGGCGAGAACACAGATACGCAGTATTTT

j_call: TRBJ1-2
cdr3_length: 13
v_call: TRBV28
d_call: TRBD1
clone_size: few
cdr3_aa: CASTWQGAWGYTF
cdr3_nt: TGTGCCAGCACCTGGCAGGGGGCGTGGGGCTACACCTTC

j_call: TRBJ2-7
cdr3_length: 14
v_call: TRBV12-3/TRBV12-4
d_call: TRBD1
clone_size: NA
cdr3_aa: CASSDRGSSYEQYF
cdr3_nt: TGTGCCAGCAGCGACAGGGGGAGCTCCTACGAGCAGTACTTC

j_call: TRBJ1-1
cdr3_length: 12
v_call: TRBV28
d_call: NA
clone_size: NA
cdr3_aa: CATVGGYTEAFF
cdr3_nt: TGTGCCACCGTGGGCGGATACACTGAAGCTTTCTTT

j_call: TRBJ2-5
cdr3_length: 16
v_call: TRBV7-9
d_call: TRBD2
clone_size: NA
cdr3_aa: CASSSRTSGSWGTQYF
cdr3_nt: TGTGCCAGCAGTTCCCGGACTAGCGGGAGTTGGGGGACCCAGTACTTC

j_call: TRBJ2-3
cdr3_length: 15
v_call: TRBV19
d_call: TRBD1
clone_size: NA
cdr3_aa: CASSMGQGSTDTQYF
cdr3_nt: TGTGCCAGTAGTATGGGACAGGGGTCCACAGATACGCAGTATTTT

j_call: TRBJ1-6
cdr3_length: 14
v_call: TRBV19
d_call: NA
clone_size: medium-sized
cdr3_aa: CASSIGRGNSPLHF
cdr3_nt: TGTGCCAGTAGTATCGGCAGGGGTAATTCACCCCTCCACTTT

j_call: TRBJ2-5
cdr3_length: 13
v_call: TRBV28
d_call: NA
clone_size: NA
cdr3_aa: CASRPTGRETQYF
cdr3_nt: TGTGCCAGCAGACCGACAGGGAGGGAGACCCAGTACTTC